This is a list of T cell receptor beta chains from one sample in a study of blood T cell repertoires in COVID-19. Method: immunoSEQ multiplex PCR; TCRdb's copy keeps in-frame clones and lacks some. In the table there are under 350,000 clones, roughly nine tenths of which are singletons. The sequencing input was peripheral blood. The receptors originated from a man between 18 and 35 years old with active or convalescent COVID-19. Each CDR3 is given with its conserved first and last residue. A D gene is named only where the DNA matches it firmly. Not every row has a clone size; where given, it reads once, few, many or a size class.

d_call	v_call	cdr3_length	clone_size	j_call	cdr3_aa	cdr3_nt
.	TRBV27	13	many	TRBJ2-7	CASSFNQGSEQYF	TGTGCCAGCAGTTTCAACCAGGGGAGCGAGCAGTACTTC
.	TRBV29-1	12	.	TRBJ1-2	CSVYLANYGYTF	TGCAGCGTTTATCTCGCTAACTATGGCTACACCTTC
TRBD1	TRBV2	15	.	TRBJ1-1	CASTTPQGADGEAFF	TGTGCCAGCACCACACCACAGGGGGCGGACGGTGAAGCTTTCTTT
TRBD1	TRBV5-6	14	.	TRBJ2-7	CASSFGDSSYEQYF	TGTGCCAGCAGCTTCGGGGACAGCTCCTACGAGCAGTACTTC
TRBD2	TRBV4-3	19	.	TRBJ2-7	CASSQAWWTSGHLSYEQYF	TGCGCCAGCAGCCAAGCTTGGTGGACTAGCGGGCACCTTTCCTACGAGCAGTACTTC
TRBD2	TRBV3-1/TRBV3-2	18	.	TRBJ2-5	CASSQDLRLAGGEETQYF	TGTGCCAGCAGCCAAGATCTCAGGCTAGCGGGAGGTGAAGAGACCCAGTACTTC
TRBD1	TRBV4-2	16	.	TRBJ1-4	CASSQRTGITNEKLFF	TGTGCCAGCAGCCAGAGGACAGGGATTACTAATGAAAAACTGTTTTTT
TRBD1	TRBV3-1/TRBV3-2	15	.	TRBJ1-3	CASSQERDRGNTIYF	TGTGCCAGCAGCCAAGAGAGGGACAGGGGAAACACCATATATTTT
TRBD1	TRBV7-9	14	.	TRBJ2-5	CASSLLGQKETQYF	TGTGCCAGCAGCTTATTGGGACAGAAAGAGACCCAGTACTTC
.	TRBV28	16	.	TRBJ1-5	CASGVAGGDSNQPQHF	TGTGCCAGCGGCGTTGCGGGGGGGGATAGCAATCAGCCCCAGCATTTT
.	TRBV11-2	15	few	TRBJ1-6	CASSLVGGHNSPLHF	TGTGCCAGCAGCTTAGTCGGGGGGCATAATTCACCCCTCCACTTT
TRBD2	TRBV11-2	15	.	TRBJ2-1	CASSSLAADHNEQFF	TGTGCCAGCAGCTCCCTAGCGGCGGACCACAATGAGCAGTTCTTC
.	TRBV13	13	once	TRBJ1-3	CASSLRRGNTIYF	TGTGCCAGCAGCTTAAGACGAGGGAACACCATATATTTT
.	TRBV19	15	.	TRBJ2-1	CASSIRAGRSAKQFF	TGTGCCAGTAGTATAAGGGCGGGCCGGTCCGCGAAGCAGTTCTTC
.	TRBV5-1	15	once	TRBJ2-3	CASSYNSVHTDTQYF	TGCGCCAGCAGCTATAACTCGGTCCACACAGATACGCAGTATTTT
.	TRBV7-9	15	.	TRBJ1-6	CASSLGNPENSPLHF	TGTGCCAGCAGCTTAGGAAATCCTGAGAATTCACCCCTCCACTTT
TRBD2	TRBV2	16	.	TRBJ2-1	CASSDVAGSSYNEQFF	TGTGCCAGCAGTGATGTAGCGGGGAGCTCCTACAATGAGCAGTTCTTC
TRBD1	TRBV19	14	few	TRBJ2-7	CASSISDRGYEQYF	TGTGCCAGTAGTATTTCGGACAGGGGCTACGAGCAGTACTTC
TRBD2	TRBV6-5	15	once	TRBJ2-1	CASSLAGQRSNEQFF	TGTGCCAGCAGCCTAGCGGGGCAACGCTCGAATGAGCAGTTCTTC
TRBD1	TRBV11-2	15	once	TRBJ1-5	CASSAQTGGGQPQHF	TGTGCCAGCAGCGCACAGACAGGGGGAGGGCAGCCCCAGCATTTT
.	TRBV7-8	17	.	TRBJ2-1	CASSPTRARSSYNEQFF	TGTGCCAGCAGCCCAACACGAGCGCGGAGCTCCTACAATGAGCAGTTCTTC
.	TRBV28	15	.	TRBJ1-1	CASSLGGAANTEAFF	TGTGCCAGCAGTTTAGGTGGAGCGGCGAACACTGAAGCTTTCTTT
TRBD2	TRBV24-1	18	.	TRBJ2-2	CATSDLKASGSFTGELFF	TGTGCCACCAGTGATTTGAAGGCTAGCGGGAGTTTTACCGGGGAGCTGTTTTTT
.	TRBV10-2	12	.	TRBJ1-1	CASKGDSPETFF	TGCGCCAGCAAGGGCGACAGCCCTGAAACTTTCTTT
.	TRBV5-1	18	.	TRBJ2-7	CASSLAFTGRRTSYEQYF	TGCGCCAGCAGCCTAGCTTTTACAGGGAGAAGAACTTCCTACGAGCAGTACTTC
.	TRBV18	15	.	TRBJ1-4	CASSPLKAGDEKLFF	TGTGCCAGCTCACCACTGAAGGCGGGGGATGAAAAACTGTTTTTT
.	TRBV5-4	11	.	TRBJ2-7	CASSRGNEQYF	TGTGCCAGCAGCCGGGGTAACGAGCAGTACTTC
TRBD1	TRBV6-5	15	few	TRBJ1-2	CASSFVDRVGYGYTF	TGTGCCAGCAGTTTCGTCGACAGGGTCGGCTATGGCTACACCTTC
.	TRBV7-9	17	.	TRBJ2-5	CASSLARRGTPRETQYF	TGTGCCAGCAGCTTAGCGCGGAGGGGAACCCCGCGGGAGACCCAGTACTTC
TRBD1	TRBV28	12	.	TRBJ2-7	CASSPGGDRSYF	TGTGCCAGCAGCCCCGGTGGGGACAGGTCGTACTTC
.	TRBV6-5	14	once	TRBJ2-4	CASSPLGAKNIQYF	TGTGCCAGCAGTCCGCTAGGAGCCAAAAACATTCAGTACTTC
TRBD1	TRBV9	15	.	TRBJ1-4	CASSVDRDRGEKLFF	TGTGCCAGCAGCGTAGATCGGGACAGGGGGGAAAAACTGTTTTTT
.	TRBV9	13	.	TRBJ2-1	CASSVEQYNEQFF	TGTGCCAGCAGCGTCGAACAGTACAATGAGCAGTTCTTC
.	TRBV12-3/TRBV12-4	13	.	TRBJ2-1	CASSLRSFNEQFF	TGTGCCAGCAGTTTGCGGTCATTCAATGAGCAGTTCTTC
.	TRBV2	12	.	TRBJ2-5	CASSPGGETQYF	TGTGCCAGCAGCCCCGGGGGTGAGACCCAGTACTTC
TRBD1	TRBV19	13	.	TRBJ2-5	CASSDTGAETQYF	TGTGCCAGTAGCGATACAGGGGCAGAGACCCAGTACTTC
.	TRBV12-3/TRBV12-4	13	.	TRBJ1-1	CASSLEAGLEAFF	TGTGCCAGCAGTTTGGAGGCCGGGCTCGAAGCTTTCTTT
.	TRBV11-3	15	.	TRBJ1-2	CASSLGRGIDYGYTF	TGTGCCAGCAGCTTAGGGAGGGGAATAGACTATGGCTACACCTTC
TRBD1	TRBV7-9	15	.	TRBJ1-2	CASSLGQGEIYGYTF	TGTGCCAGCAGCTTGGGACAGGGGGAGATCTATGGCTACACCTTC
TRBD2	TRBV29-1	14	.	TRBJ2-1	CSASGLAGYNEQFF	TGCAGCGCCTCGGGACTAGCGGGCTACAATGAGCAGTTCTTC
.	TRBV11-2	15	few	TRBJ2-7	CASSQQGGPTYEQYF	TGTGCCAGCAGCCAGCAGGGAGGACCAACGTACGAGCAGTACTTC